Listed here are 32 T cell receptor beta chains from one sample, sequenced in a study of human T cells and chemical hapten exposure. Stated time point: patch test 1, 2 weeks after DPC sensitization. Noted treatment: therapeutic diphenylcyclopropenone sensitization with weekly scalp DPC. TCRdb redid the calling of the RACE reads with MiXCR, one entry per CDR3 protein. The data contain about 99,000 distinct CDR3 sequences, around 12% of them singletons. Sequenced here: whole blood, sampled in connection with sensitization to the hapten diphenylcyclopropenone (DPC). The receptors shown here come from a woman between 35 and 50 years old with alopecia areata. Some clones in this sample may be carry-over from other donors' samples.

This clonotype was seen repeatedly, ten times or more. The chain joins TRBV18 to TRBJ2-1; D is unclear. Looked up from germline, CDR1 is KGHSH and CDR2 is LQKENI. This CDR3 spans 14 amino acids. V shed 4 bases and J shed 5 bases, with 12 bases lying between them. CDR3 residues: CASSHGPKDNEQFF. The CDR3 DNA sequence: TGTGCCAGCTCACATGGACCGAAGGACAATGAGCAGTTCTTC. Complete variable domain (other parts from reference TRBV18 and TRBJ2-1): NAGVMQNPRHLVRRRGQEARLRCSPMKGHSHVYWYRQLPEEGLKFMVYLQKENIIDESGMPKERFSAEFPKEGPSILRIQQVVRGDSAAYFCASSHGPKDNEQFFGPGTRLTVL.

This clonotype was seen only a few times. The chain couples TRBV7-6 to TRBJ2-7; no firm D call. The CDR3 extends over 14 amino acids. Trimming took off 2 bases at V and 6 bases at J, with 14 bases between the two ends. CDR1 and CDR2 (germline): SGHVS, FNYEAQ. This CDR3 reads CASSLRVSSPEQYF. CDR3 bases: TGTGCCAGCAGCTTACGGGTATCCAGCCCCGAGCAGTACTTC.

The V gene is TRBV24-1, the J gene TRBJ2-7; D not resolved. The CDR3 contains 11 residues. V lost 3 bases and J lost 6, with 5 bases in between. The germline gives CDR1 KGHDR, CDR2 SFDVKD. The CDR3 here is CATSDEVEQYF. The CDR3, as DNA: TGTGCCACCAGTGATGAGGTCGAGCAGTACTTC.

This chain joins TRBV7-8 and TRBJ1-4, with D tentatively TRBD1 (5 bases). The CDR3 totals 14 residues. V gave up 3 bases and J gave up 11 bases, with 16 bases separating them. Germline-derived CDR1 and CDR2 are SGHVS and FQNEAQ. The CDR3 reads CASSFGVDGGKLFF. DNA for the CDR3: TGTGCCAGCAGCTTTGGCGTCGACGGGGGGAAACTGTTTTTT.

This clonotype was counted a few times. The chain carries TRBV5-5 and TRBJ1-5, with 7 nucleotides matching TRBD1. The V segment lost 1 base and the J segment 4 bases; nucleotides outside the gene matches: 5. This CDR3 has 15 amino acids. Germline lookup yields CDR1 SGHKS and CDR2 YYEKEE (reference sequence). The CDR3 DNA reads TGTGCCAGCAGCTTGACAGGGGCTTTGAATCAGCCCCAGCATTTT. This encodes CASSLTGALNQPQHF.

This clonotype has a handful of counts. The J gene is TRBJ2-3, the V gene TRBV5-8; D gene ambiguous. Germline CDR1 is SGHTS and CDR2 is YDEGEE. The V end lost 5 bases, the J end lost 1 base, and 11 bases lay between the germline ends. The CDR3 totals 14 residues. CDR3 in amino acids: CASSRRSGTDTQYF. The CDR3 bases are TGTGCCAGCAGTAGGAGATCGGGCACAGATACGCAGTATTTT.

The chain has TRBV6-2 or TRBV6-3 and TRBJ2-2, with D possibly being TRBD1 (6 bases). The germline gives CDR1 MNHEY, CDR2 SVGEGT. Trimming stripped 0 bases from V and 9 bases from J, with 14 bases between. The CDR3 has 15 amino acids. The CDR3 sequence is CASSYSGTHARELFF. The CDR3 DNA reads TGTGCCAGCAGTTACTCCGGGACACACGCCAGGGAGCTGTTTTTT.

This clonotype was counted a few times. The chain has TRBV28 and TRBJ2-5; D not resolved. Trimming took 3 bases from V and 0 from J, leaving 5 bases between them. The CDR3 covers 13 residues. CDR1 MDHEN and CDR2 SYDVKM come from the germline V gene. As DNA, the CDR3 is TGTGCCAGCAGTTTTCCAGACCAAGAGACCCAGTACTTC. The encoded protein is CASSFPDQETQYF.

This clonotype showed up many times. The CDR3 DNA reads TGTGCCAGCAGTTTGCAGGGGAGGTCTCAGGAGCAGTACTTC. Amino acids: CASSLQGRSQEQYF. This rearrangement joins TRBV27 to TRBJ2-7; possibly TRBD1 or TRBD2 for D (6 bases each). Germline values: CDR1 MNHEY, CDR2 SMNVEV (reference sequence). This CDR3 contains 14 residues. The V end lost 3 bases, the J end lost 7 bases, and 16 bases lay between the germline ends.

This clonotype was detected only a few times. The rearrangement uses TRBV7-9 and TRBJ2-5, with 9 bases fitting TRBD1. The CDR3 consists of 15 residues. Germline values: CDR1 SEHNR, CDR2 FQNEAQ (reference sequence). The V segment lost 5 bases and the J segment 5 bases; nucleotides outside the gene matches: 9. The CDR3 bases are TGTGCCAGCAGCCTACGGACAGGGGTCGAGGAGACCCAGTACTTC. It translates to CASSLRTGVEETQYF.

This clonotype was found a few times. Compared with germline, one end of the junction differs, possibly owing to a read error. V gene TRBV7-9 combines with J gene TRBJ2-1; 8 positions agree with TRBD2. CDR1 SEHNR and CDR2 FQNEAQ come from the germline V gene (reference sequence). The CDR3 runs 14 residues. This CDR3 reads CASIAGTSYNEQFF. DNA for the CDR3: TGTGCGAGCATAGCGGGGACGTCCTACAATGAGCAGTTCTTC.

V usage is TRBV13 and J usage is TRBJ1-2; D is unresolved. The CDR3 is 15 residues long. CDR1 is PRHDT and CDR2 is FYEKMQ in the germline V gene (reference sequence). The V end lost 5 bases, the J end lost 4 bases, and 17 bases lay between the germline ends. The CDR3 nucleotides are TGTGCCAGCAGCAGAGGCGGTGGACGAGGCTATGGCTACACCTTC. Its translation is CASSRGGGRGYGYTF. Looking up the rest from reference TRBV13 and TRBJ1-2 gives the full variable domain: AAGVIQSPRHLIKEKRETATLKCYPIPRHDTVYWYQQGPGQDPQFLISFYEKMQSDKGSIPDRFSAQQFSDYHSELNMSSLELGDSALYFCASSRGGGRGYGYTFGSGTRLTVV.

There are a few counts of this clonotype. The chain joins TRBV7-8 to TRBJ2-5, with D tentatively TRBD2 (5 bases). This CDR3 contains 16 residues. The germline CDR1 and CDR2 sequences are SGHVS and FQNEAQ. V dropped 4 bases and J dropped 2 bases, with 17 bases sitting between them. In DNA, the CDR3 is TGTGCCAGCAGCTCGAGGGTAGGGAACATACAAGAGACCCAGTACTTC. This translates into CASSSRVGNIQETQYF.

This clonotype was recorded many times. CDR3 nucleotide sequence: TGCAGTGCTAGTCGGGGACTAGCGGATGTGAGAGGGACCCAGTACTTC. Its translation is CSASRGLADVRGTQYF. This rearrangement joins TRBV20-1 to TRBJ2-5; 11 nucleotides agree with TRBD2. The germline V gene encodes CDR1 DFQATT and CDR2 SNEGSKA (reference sequence). V was pared by 3 bases and J by 7 bases, with 13 bases of the junction left unmatched. The CDR3 loop spans 16 amino acids.

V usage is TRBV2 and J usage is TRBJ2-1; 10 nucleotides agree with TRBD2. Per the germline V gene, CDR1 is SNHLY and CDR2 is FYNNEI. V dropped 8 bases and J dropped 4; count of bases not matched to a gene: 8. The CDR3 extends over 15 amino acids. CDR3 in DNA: TGTGCCAGCGAGACCGGGACTAGCGAGTACAATGAGCAGTTCTTC. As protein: CASETGTSEYNEQFF. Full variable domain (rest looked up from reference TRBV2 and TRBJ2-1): EPEVTQTPSHQVTQMGQEVILRCVPISNHLYFYWYRQILGQKVEFLVSFYNNEISEKSEIFDDQFSVERPDGSNFTLKIRSTKLEDSAMYFCASETGTSEYNEQFFGPGTRLTVL.

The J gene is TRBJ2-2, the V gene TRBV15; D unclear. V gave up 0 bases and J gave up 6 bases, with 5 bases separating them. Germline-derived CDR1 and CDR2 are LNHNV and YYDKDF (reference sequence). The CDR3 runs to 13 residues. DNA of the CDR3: TGTGCCACCAGCAGAGATGCGCCCGGGGAGCTGTTTTTT. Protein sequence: CATSRDAPGELFF. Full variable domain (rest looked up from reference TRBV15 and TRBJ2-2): DAMVIQNPRYQVTQFGKPVTLSCSQTLNHNVMYWYQQKSSQAPKLLFHYYDKDFNNEADTPDNFQSRRPNTSFCFLDIRSPGLGDTAMYLCATSRDAPGELFFGEGSRLTVL.

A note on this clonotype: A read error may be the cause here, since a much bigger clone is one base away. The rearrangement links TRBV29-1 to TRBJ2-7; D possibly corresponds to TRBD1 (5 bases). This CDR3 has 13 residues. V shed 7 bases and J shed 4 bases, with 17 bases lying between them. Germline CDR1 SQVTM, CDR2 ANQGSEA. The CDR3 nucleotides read TGCAGCGCCTACACAGGATGGGCATACGAGCAGTACTTC. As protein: CSAYTGWAYEQYF.

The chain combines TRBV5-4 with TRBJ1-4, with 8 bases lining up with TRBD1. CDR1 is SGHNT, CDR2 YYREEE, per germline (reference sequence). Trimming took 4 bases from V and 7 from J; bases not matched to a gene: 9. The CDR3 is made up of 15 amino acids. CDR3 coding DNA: TGTGCCAGCAGCATAACAGGGGGTTCGGCTGAAAAACTGTTTTTT. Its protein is CASSITGGSAEKLFF.

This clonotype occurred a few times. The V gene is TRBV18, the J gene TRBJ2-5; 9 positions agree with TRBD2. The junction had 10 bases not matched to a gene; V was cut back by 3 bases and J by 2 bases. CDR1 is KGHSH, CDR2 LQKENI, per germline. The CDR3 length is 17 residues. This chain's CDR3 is CASSPPRIAGVQETQYF. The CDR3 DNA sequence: TGTGCCAGCTCACCCCCCCGAATAGCGGGAGTTCAAGAGACCCAGTACTTC.

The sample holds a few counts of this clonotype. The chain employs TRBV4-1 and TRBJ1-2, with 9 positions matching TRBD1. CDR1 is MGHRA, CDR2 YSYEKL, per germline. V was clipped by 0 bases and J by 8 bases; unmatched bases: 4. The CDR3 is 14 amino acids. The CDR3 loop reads CASSQDTGGRGYTF. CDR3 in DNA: TGCGCCAGCAGCCAAGACACAGGGGGCCGAGGCTACACCTTC.

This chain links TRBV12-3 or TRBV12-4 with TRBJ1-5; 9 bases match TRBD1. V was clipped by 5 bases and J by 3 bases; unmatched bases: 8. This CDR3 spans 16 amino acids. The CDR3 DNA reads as TGTGCCAGCAGTCCGGCCGGGACAGGGACCAATCAGCCCCAGCATTTT. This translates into CASSPAGTGTNQPQHF.

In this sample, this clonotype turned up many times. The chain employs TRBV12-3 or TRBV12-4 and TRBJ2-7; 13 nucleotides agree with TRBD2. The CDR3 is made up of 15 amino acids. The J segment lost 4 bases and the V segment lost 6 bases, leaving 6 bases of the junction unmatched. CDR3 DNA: TGTGCCAGCAGCCTACGGACTAGCGGGAGTTACGAGCAGTACTTC. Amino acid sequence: CASSLRTSGSYEQYF.

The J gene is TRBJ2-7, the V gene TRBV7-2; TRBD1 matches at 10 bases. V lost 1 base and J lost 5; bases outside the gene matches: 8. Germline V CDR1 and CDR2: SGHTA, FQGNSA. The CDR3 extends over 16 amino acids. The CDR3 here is CASSLGPPGQGNEQYF. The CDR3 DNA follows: TGTGCCAGCAGCTTAGGCCCCCCGGGACAGGGGAACGAGCAGTACTTC.

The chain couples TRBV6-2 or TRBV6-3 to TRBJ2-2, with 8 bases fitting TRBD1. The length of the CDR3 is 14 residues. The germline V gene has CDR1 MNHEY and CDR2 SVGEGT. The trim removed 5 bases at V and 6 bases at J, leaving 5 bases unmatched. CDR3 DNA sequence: TGTGCCAGCAGTCCTCTACAGGGGGCCGGGGAGCTGTTTTTT. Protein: CASSPLQGAGELFF.

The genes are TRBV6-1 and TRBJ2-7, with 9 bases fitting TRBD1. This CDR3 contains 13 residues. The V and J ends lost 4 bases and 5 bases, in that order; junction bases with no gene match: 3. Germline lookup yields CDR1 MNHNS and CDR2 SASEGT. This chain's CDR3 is CASSARTGDEQYF. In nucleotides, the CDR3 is TGTGCCAGCAGTGCGAGGACAGGGGACGAGCAGTACTTC.

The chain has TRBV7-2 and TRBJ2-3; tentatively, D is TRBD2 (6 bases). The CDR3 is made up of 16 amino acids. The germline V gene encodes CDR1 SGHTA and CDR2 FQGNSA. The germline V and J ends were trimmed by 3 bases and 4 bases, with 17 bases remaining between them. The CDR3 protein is CASSFFSAGRADTQYF. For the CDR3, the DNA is TGTGCCAGCAGCTTCTTTTCGGCGGGGCGGGCAGATACGCAGTATTTT.

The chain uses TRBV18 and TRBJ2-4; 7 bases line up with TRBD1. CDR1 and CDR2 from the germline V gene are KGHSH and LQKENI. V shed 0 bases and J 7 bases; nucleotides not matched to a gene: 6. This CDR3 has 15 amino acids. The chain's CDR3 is CASSPPAGGFNIQYF. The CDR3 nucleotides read TGTGCCAGCTCACCACCGGCAGGGGGATTTAACATTCAGTACTTC.

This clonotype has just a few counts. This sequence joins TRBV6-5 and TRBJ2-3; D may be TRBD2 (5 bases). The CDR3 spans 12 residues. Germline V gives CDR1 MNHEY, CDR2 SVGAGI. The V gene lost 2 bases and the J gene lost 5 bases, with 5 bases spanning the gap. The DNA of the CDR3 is TGTGCCAGCAGTTACGCGGGAGATACGCAGTATTTT. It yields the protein CASSYAGDTQYF.

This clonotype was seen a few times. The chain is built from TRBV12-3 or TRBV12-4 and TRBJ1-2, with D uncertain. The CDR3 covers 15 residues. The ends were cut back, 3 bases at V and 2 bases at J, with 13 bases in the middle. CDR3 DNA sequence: TGTGCCAGCAGTTTCAGTGTTAGAACGAACTATGGCTACACCTTC. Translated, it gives CASSFSVRTNYGYTF.

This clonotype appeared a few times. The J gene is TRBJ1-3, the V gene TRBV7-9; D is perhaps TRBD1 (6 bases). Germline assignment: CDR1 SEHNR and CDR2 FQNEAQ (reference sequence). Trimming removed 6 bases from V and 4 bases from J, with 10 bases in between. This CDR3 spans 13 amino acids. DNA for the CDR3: TGTGCCAGCAGAGAGGGGGTCGGAAACACCATATATTTT. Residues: CASREGVGNTIYF. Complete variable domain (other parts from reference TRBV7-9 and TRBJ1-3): DTGVSQNPRHKITKRGQNVTFRCDPISEHNRLYWYRQTLGQGPEFLTYFQNEAQLEKSRLLSDRFSAERPKGSFSTLEIQRTEQGDSAMYLCASREGVGNTIYFGEGSWLTVV.

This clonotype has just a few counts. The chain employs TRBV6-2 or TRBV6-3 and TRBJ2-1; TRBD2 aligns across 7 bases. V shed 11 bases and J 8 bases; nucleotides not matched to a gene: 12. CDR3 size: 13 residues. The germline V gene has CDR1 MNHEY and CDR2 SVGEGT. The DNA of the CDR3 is TGTGCCTCAGGCCGGGAGGAGATCCATGAGCAGTTCTTC. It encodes CASGREEIHEQFF.

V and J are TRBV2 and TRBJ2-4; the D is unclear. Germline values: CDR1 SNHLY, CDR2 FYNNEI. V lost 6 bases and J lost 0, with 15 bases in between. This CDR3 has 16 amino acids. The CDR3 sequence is CASSRALILAKNIQYF. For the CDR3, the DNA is TGTGCCAGCAGCCGCGCCCTTATTTTAGCCAAAAACATTCAGTACTTC.